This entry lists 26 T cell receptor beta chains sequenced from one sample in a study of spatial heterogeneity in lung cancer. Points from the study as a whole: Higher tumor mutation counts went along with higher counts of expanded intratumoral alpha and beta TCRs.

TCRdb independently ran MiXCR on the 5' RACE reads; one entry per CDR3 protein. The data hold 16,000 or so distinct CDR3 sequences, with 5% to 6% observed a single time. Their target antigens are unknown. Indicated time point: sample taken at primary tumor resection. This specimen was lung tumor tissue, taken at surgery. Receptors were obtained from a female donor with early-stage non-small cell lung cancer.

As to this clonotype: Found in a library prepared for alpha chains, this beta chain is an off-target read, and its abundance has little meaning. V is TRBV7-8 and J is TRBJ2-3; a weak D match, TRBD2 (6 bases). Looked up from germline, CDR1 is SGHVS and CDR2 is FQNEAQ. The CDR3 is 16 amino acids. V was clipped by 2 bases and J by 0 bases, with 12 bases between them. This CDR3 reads CASSLLGGISTDTQYF. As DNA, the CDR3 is TGTGCCAGCAGCTTATTGGGGGGAATCAGCACAGATACGCAGTATTTT.

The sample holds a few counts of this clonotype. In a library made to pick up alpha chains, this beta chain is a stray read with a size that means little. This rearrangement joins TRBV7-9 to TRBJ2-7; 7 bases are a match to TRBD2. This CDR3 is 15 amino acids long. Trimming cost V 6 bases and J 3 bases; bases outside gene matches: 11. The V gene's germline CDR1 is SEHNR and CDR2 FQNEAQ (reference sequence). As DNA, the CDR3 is TGTGCCAGCAGTGCAAAGGCGGGAGTAGACTACGAGCAGTACTTC. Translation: CASSAKAGVDYEQYF.

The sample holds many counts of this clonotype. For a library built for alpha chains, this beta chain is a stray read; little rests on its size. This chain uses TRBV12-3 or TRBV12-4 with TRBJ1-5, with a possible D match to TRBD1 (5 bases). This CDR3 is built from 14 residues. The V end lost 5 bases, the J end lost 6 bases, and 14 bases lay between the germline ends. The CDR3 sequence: CASSNRDPGQPQHF. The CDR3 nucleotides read TGTGCCAGCAGTAACCGGGACCCCGGTCAGCCCCAGCATTTT.

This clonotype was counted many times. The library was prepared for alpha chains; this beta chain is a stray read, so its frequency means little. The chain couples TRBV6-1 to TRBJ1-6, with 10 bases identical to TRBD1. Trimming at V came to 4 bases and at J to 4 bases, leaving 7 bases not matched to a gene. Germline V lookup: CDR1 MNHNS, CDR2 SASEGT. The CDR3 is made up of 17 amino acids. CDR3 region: CASSGRDRGSYNSPLHF. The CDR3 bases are TGTGCCAGCAGTGGCCGGGACAGGGGTTCTTATAATTCACCCCTCCACTTT.

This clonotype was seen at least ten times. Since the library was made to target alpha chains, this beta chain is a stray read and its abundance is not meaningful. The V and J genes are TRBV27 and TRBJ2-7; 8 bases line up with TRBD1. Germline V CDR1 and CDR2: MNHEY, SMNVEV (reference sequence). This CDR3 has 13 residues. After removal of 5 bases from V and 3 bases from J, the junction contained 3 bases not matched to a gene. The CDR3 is CASSAGQGYEQYF. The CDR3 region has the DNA TGTGCCAGCAGTGCAGGACAGGGCTACGAGCAGTACTTC.

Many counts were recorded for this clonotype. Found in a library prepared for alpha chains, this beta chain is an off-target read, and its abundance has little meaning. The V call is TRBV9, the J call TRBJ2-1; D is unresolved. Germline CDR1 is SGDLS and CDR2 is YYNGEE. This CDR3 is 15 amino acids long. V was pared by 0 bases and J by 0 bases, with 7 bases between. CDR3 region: CASSVGVSSYNEQFF. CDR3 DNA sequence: TGTGCCAGCAGCGTAGGAGTAAGCTCCTACAATGAGCAGTTCTTC.

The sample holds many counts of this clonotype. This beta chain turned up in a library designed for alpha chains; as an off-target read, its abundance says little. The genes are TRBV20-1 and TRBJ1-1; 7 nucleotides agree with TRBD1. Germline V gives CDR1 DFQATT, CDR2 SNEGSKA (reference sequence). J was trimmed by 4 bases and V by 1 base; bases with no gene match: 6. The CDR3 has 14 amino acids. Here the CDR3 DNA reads TGCAGTGCTAGAGCAGGGGGGCGATTCACTGAAGCTTTCTTT. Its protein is CSARAGGRFTEAFF.

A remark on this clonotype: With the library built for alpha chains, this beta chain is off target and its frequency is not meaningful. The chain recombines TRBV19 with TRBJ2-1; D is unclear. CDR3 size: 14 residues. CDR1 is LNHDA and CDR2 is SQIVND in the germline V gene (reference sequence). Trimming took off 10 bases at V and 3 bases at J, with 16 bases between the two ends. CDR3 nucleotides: TGTGCCACCGAATCCCGAGCAAGCTACAATGAGCAGTTCTTC. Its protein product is CATESRASYNEQFF.

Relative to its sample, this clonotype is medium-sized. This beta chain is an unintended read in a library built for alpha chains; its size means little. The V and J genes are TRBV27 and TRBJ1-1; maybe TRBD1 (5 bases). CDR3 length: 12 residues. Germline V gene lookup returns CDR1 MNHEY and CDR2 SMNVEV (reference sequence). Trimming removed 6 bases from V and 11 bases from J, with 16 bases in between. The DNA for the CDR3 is TGTGCCAGCAGGGCGACGGGGACCAGGGCTTTCTTT. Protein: CASRATGTRAFF.

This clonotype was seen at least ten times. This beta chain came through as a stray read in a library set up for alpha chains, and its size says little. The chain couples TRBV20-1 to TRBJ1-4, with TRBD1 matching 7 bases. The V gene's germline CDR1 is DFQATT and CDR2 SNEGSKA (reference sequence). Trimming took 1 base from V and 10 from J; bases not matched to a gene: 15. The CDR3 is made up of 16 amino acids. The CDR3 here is CSARVWDSTGGGKLFF. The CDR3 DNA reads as TGCAGTGCTAGAGTTTGGGACAGCACGGGGGGAGGAAAACTGTTTTTT.

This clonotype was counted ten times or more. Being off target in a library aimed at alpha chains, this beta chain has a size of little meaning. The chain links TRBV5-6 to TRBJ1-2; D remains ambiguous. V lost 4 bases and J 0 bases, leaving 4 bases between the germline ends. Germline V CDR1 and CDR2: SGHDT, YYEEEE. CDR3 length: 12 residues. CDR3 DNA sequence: TGTGCCAGCAGCGATCCTAACTATGGCTACACCTTC. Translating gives CASSDPNYGYTF.

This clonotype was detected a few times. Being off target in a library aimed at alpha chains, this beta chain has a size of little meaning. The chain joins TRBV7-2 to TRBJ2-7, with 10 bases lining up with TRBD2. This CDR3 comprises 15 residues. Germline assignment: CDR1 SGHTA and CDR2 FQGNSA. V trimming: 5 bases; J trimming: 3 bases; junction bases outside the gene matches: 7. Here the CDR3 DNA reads TGTGCCAGCAGCCCACCGGGACTAGCGAACTACGAGCAGTACTTC. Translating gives CASSPPGLANYEQYF.

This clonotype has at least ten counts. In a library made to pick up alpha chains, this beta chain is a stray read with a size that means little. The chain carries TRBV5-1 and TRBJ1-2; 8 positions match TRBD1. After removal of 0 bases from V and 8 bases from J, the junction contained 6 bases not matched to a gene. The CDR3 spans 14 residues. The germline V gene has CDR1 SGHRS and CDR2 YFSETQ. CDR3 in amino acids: CASSLGTGSRGYTF. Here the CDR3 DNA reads TGCGCCAGCAGCTTGGGGACAGGGTCCCGAGGCTACACCTTC. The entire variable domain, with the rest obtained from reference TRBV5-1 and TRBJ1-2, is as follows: KAGVTQTPRYLIKTRGQQVTLSCSPISGHRSVSWYQQTPGQGLQFLFEYFSETQRNKGNFPGRFSGRQFSNSRSEMNVSTLELGDSALYLCASSLGTGSRGYTFGSGTRLTVV.

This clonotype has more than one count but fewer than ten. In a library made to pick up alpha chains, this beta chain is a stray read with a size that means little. The CDR3 DNA follows: TGTGCCAGCAGCCAAGAGGGACGAGCCTACGAGCAGTACTTC. Residues: CASSQEGRAYEQYF. This chain links TRBV3-1 with TRBJ2-7; D is perhaps TRBD1 or TRBD2 (5 bases each). Per the germline V gene, CDR1 is LGHDT and CDR2 is YNNKEL (reference sequence). CDR3 size: 14 residues. Trimming cost V 0 bases and J 2 bases, with 8 bases left between them.

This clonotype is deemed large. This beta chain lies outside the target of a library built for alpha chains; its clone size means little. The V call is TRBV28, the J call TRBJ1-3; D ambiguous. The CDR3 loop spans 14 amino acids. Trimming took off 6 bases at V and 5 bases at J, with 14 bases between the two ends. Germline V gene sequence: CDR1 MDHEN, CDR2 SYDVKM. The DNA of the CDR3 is TGTGCCAGCAGCCTGTCTCGTTCGAGAAACACCATATATTTT. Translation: CASSLSRSRNTIYF.

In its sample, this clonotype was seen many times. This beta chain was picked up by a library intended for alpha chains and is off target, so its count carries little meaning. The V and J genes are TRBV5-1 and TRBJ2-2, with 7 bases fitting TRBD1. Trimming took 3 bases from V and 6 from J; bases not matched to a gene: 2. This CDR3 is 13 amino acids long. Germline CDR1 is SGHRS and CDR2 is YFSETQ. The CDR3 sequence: CASSSGTAGELFF. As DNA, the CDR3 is TGCGCCAGCAGCTCCGGGACAGCCGGGGAGCTGTTTTTT.

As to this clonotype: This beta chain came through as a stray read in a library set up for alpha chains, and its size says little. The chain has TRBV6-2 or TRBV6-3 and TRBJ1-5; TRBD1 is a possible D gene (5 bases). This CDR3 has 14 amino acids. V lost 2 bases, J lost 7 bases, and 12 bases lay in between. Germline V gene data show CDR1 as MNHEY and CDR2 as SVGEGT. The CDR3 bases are TGTGCCAGCAGTTACAGGGGCCAAGGACAGCCCCAGCATTTT. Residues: CASSYRGQGQPQHF.

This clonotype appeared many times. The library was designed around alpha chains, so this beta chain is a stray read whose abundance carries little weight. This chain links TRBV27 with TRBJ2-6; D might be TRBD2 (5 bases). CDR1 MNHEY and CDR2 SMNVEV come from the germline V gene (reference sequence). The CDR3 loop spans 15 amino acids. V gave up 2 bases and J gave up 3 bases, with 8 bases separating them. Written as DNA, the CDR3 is TGTGCCAGCAGTTTAGGCGGACTTGGGGCCAACGTCCTGACTTTC. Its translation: CASSLGGLGANVLTF.

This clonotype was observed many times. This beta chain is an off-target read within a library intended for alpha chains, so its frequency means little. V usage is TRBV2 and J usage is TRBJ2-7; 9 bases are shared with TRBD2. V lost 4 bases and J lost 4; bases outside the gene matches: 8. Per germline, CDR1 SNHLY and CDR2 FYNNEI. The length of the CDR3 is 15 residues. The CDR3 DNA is TGTGCCAGCAGTGTCGGGTCTAGCGGGACATACGAGCAGTACTTC. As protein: CASSVGSSGTYEQYF.

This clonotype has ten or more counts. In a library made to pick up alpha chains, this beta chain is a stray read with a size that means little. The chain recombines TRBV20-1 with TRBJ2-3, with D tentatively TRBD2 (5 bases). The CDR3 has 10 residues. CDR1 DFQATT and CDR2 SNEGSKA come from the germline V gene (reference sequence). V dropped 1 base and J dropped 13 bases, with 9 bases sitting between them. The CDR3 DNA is TGCAGTGCTAGAGGAGCGGCAGAGTATTTT. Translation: CSARGAAEYF.

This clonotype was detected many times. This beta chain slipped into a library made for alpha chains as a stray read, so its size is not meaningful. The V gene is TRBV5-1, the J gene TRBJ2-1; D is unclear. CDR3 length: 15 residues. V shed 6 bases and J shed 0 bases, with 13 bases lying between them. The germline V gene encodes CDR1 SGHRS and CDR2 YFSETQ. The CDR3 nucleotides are TGCGCCAGCACTCTCGAGCTAAGCTCCTACAATGAGCAGTTCTTC. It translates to CASTLELSSYNEQFF. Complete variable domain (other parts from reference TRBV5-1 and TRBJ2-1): KAGVTQTPRYLIKTRGQQVTLSCSPISGHRSVSWYQQTPGQGLQFLFEYFSETQRNKGNFPGRFSGRQFSNSRSEMNVSTLELGDSALYLCASTLELSSYNEQFFGPGTRLTVL.

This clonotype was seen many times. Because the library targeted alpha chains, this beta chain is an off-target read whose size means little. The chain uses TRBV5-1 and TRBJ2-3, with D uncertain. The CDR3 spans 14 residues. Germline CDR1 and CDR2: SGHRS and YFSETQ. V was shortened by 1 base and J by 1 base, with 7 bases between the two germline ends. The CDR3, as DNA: TGCGCCAGCAGCTTGTGGCAGGGCACAGATACGCAGTATTTT. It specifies CASSLWQGTDTQYF. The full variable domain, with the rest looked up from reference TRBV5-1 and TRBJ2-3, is KAGVTQTPRYLIKTRGQQVTLSCSPISGHRSVSWYQQTPGQGLQFLFEYFSETQRNKGNFPGRFSGRQFSNSRSEMNVSTLELGDSALYLCASSLWQGTDTQYFGPGTRLTVL.

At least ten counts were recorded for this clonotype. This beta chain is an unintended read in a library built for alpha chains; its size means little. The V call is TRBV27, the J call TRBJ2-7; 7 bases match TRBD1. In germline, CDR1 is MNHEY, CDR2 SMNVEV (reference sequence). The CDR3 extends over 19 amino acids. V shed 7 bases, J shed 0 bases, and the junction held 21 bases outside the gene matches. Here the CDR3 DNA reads TGTGCCAGCAACTCGGGACAGCGTGGTCTTATGCGGATCTCCTACGAGCAGTACTTC. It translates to CASNSGQRGLMRISYEQYF.

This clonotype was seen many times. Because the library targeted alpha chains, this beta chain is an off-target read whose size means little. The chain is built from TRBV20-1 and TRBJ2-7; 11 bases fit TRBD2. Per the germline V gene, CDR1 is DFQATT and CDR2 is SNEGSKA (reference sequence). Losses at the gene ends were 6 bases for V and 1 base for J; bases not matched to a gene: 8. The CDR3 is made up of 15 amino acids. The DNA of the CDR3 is TGCAGTGCCCGGCCCACTAGCGGGAGTTCCTACGAGCAGTACTTC. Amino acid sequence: CSARPTSGSSYEQYF.

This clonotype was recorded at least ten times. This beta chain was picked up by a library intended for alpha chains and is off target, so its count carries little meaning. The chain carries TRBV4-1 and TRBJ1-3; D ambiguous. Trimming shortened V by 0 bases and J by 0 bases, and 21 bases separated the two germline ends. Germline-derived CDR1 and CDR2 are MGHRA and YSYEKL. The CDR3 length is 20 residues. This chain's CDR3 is CASSQDYLFVSRSSGNTIYF. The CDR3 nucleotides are TGCGCCAGCAGCCAAGATTATCTGTTCGTAAGCAGGAGCTCTGGAAACACCATATATTTT.

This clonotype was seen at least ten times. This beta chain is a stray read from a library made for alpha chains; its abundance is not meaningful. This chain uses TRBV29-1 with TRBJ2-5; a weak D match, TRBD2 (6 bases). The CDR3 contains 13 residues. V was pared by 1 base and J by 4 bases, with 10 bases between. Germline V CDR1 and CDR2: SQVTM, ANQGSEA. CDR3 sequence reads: CSVEVGGGETQYF. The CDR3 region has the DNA TGCAGCGTTGAAGTTGGGGGAGGAGAGACCCAGTACTTC. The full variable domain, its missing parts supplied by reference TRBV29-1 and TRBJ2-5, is SAVISQKPSRDICQRGTSLTIQCQVDSQVTMMFWYRQQPGQSLTLIATANQGSEATYESGFVIDKFPISRPNLTFSTLTVSNMSPEDSSIYLCSVEVGGGETQYFGPGTRLLVL.